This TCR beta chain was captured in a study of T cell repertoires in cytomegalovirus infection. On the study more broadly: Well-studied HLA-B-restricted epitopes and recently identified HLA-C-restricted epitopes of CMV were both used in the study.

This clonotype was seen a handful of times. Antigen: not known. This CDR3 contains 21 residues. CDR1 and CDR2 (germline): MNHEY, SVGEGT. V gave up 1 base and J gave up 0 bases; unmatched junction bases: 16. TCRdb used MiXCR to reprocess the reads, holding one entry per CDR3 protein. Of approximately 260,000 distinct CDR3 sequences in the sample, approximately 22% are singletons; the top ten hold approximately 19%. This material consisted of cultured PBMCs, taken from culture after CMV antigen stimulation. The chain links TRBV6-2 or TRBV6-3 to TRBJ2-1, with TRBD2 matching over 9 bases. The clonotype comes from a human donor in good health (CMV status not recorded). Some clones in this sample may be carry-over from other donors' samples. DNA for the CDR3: TGTGCCAGCAGTTACTTAATCGGGCTAGCGGGGTTGAAGAGCTCCTACAATGAGCAGTTCTTC. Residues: CASSYLIGLAGLKSSYNEQFF.